A single sample is the source of the 14 T cell receptor beta chains below, sequenced in a study of regulatory T cells in long-lasting Graves disease. CDR3-region Arm-PCR and iRepertoire HTBI primers produced the TCR beta libraries. TCRdb processed the multiplex PCR reads anew with MiXCR; each CDR3 protein has one entry. The profile shows around 400,000 distinct CDR3 sequences, around a sixth of them singletons. The time point is: newly diagnosed GD, antithyroid drugs for less than 3 months. There was RNA extracted from PBMCs, and the TCR library was made from it. The material was peripheral blood mononuclear cells (PBMCs), obtained at new diagnosis, from a patient treated with antithyroid drugs. These receptors all stem from a female donor with Graves disease.

This chain joins TRBV27 and TRBJ2-7, with D maybe TRBD2 (6 bases). The V and J ends lost 6 bases and 3 bases respectively, with 15 bases between them. In germline, CDR1 is MNHEY, CDR2 SMNVEV (reference sequence). The CDR3 totals 14 residues. CDR3 loop: CASSRDPAGYEQYF. In nucleotides, the CDR3 is TGTGCCAGCAGCAGGGATCCAGCGGGCTACGAGCAGTACTTC.

In this sample, this clonotype turned up a few times. This chain links TRBV28 with TRBJ2-3; D remains ambiguous. The germline V gene has CDR1 MDHEN and CDR2 SYDVKM. Trimming took off 3 bases at V and 10 bases at J, with 8 bases between the two ends. The CDR3 is 11 residues long. CDR3 DNA: TGTGCCAGCAGTTTCCCTCCGTCGCAGTATTTT. Protein sequence: CASSFPPSQYF.

This clonotype occurred many times. V and J are TRBV6-1 and TRBJ2-3; TRBD1 agrees at 8 bases. V gave up 4 bases and J gave up 6 bases; unmatched junction bases: 9. The CDR3 sequence is 15 residues long. Germline V gene lookup returns CDR1 MNHNS and CDR2 SASEGT. CDR3 nucleotides: TGTGCCAGCAGTGTTATTGGACAGGGCGTTGATACGCAGTATTTT. It yields the protein CASSVIGQGVDTQYF.

The rearrangement links TRBV18 to TRBJ1-2; D not certain. CDR1 and CDR2 (germline): KGHSH, LQKENI. The V and J ends lost 3 bases and 4 bases respectively, with 18 bases between them. This CDR3 is built from 16 residues. The CDR3 loop reads CASSPQEGPLGYGYTF. The CDR3 nucleotides are TGTGCCAGCTCACCTCAAGAAGGGCCGCTAGGCTATGGCTACACCTTC. The full variable domain, completed using reference TRBV18 and TRBJ1-2, is NAGVMQNPRHLVRRRGQEARLRCSPMKGHSHVYWYRQLPEEGLKFMVYLQKENIIDESGMPKERFSAEFPKEGPSILRIQQVVRGDSAAYFCASSPQEGPLGYGYTFGSGTRLTVV.

V and J are TRBV7-9 and TRBJ1-1, with D possibly being TRBD1 (5 bases). CDR3 length equals 14 residues. Germline values: CDR1 SEHNR, CDR2 FQNEAQ (reference sequence). Trimming removed 7 bases at V and 4 bases at J, with 16 bases between. DNA for the CDR3: TGTGCCAGCAACCCCCGGACGGGGGGCACTGAAGCTTTCTTT. Translated, it gives CASNPRTGGTEAFF.

The V and J genes are TRBV6-1 and TRBJ1-1; no firm D call. V shed 6 bases and J shed 5 bases, with 16 bases lying between them. The CDR3 is made up of 14 amino acids. Looked up from germline, CDR1 is MNHNS and CDR2 is SASEGT. CDR3 residues: CASRYRGSLTEAFF. CDR3 bases: TGTGCCAGCAGGTATCGCGGGTCCTTGACTGAAGCTTTCTTT.

At least ten counts were recorded for this clonotype. V gene TRBV6-9 combines with J gene TRBJ2-1, with 12 bases lining up with TRBD2. Germline V gene data show CDR1 as MNHGY and CDR2 as SVAAGI. The V and J ends lost 3 bases and 0 bases, in that order; junction bases with no gene match: 6. This CDR3 spans 18 amino acids. The CDR3 region has the DNA TGTGCCAGCAGTTACCAGACTAGCGGGGGTAGCTCCTACAATGAGCAGTTCTTC. It codes for CASSYQTSGGSSYNEQFF.

The chain is built from TRBV20-1 and TRBJ2-1, with 11 bases aligning to TRBD1. Per the germline V gene, CDR1 is DFQATT and CDR2 is SNEGSKA (reference sequence). V lost 6 bases, J lost 4 bases, and 11 bases stayed unmatched. The CDR3 extends over 16 amino acids. CDR3 bases: TGCAGTGCCCGTACCTACCGGGACAGGGGGTACAATGAGCAGTTCTTC. Its translation: CSARTYRDRGYNEQFF.

This clonotype has only a few counts. The V gene is TRBV14, the J gene TRBJ1-5; 7 bases are shared with TRBD1. V trimming: 3 bases; J trimming: 1 base; junction bases outside the gene matches: 6. Looked up from germline, CDR1 is SGHDN and CDR2 is FVKESK. The CDR3 runs 16 residues. The CDR3 region is CASSHARQGSNQPQHF. The CDR3, as DNA: TGTGCCAGCAGCCATGCACGACAGGGAAGCAATCAGCCCCAGCATTTT.

Ten or more counts support this clonotype. This sequence joins TRBV9 and TRBJ1-3; the D is unclear. This CDR3 is 14 amino acids long. V was pared by 4 bases and J by 0 bases, with 8 bases between. Per the germline V gene, CDR1 is SGDLS and CDR2 is YYNGEE. DNA of the CDR3: TGTGCCAGCAGCCCCGCCGGCTCTGGAAACACCATATATTTT. It yields the protein CASSPAGSGNTIYF.

In this sample, this clonotype turned up many times. The chain carries TRBV7-3 and TRBJ2-5; a weak D match, TRBD1 (6 bases). CDR1 is SGHTA, CDR2 FQGTGA, per germline. Trimming cost V 3 bases and J 0 bases, with 11 bases left between them. This CDR3 spans 15 amino acids. The CDR3 sequence is CASSLVPGDQETQYF. CDR3 coding DNA: TGTGCCAGCAGCTTGGTTCCAGGGGACCAAGAGACCCAGTACTTC.

This clonotype was observed many times. V gene TRBV20-1 combines with J gene TRBJ2-5; 8 bases agree with TRBD1. Losses at the gene ends were 5 bases for V and 2 bases for J; bases not matched to a gene: 4. CDR1 and CDR2 from the germline V gene are DFQATT and SNEGSKA (reference sequence). The CDR3 is made up of 13 amino acids. CDR3 nucleotides: TGCAGTGCTCAGGACAGGGATCAAGAGACCCAGTACTTC. As protein: CSAQDRDQETQYF.

As DNA, the CDR3 is TGTGCCAGCCGCAGGGGGTATGCCCATGGCTACACCTTC. Amino acids: CASRRGYAHGYTF. The J gene is TRBJ1-2, the V gene TRBV6-1; 7 bases align to TRBD1. The CDR3 length is 13 residues. Germline-derived CDR1 and CDR2 are MNHNS and SASEGT. The trim removed 8 bases at V and 6 bases at J, leaving 9 bases unmatched.

This chain connects TRBV28 to TRBJ2-7; tentatively, D is TRBD1 (6 bases). Trimming stripped 7 bases from V and 5 bases from J, with 15 bases between. The CDR3 covers 13 residues. CDR1 and CDR2 from the germline V gene are MDHEN and SYDVKM. CDR3 DNA sequence: TGTGCCAGCAACTCAGGGGTCTTGGACGAGCAGTACTTC. Protein product: CASNSGVLDEQYF. The full variable domain, completed using reference TRBV28 and TRBJ2-7, is DVKVTQSSRYLVKRTGEKVFLECVQDMDHENMFWYRQDPGLGLRLIYFSYDVKMKEKGDIPEGYSVSREKKERFSLILESASTNQTSMYLCASNSGVLDEQYFGPGTRLTVT.